Reported below is one T cell receptor beta chain. Antigen specificity is unknown. This sample is drawn from a study of T-cell memory formation after mild COVID-19. Findings and limits, study-wide: CD4/CD8 balance characterized clones contracting day 15 to 85, and CD4+ skew characterized later expanders. CD4+ clones that contracted lay mainly in CM and EM; CD8+ ones lay in EMRA. Cross-reactive memory apparently joined, as some responding clones appeared in pre-infection memory.

Employing constant-segment primers, 5'RACE generated TCR alpha and TCR beta cDNA libraries bearing sample barcodes and UMIs. MiXCR, run by TCRdb on the 5' RACE reads, gives a single entry per CDR3 protein. The sample includes fewer than 300,000 distinct CDR3 sequences, 18% of them seen just once. The CDR3 has 14 amino acids. Looked up from germline, CDR1 is SGHTA and CDR2 is FQGNSA. Trimming removed 5 bases from V and 3 bases from J, with 12 bases in between. The V and J genes are TRBV7-2 and TRBJ2-3; D not resolved. Sequenced input: PBMCs or a T cell subset sorted from them (not recorded which). The sequence was collected from a young man who had mild COVID-19 (a few samples of this study predate the infection). Cell type and time point are not known. The CDR3 nucleotides are TGTGCCAGCAGCAATTACCTAGAAACAGATACGCAGTATTTT. Translation: CASSNYLETDTQYF.